This TCR beta chain derives from a study of CD8 T cell repertoires and HIV-1 epitope variants. Germline V gene lookup returns CDR1 SGHRS and CDR2 YFSETQ. This CDR3 spans 14 amino acids. V was shortened by 0 bases and J by 6 bases, with 12 bases between the two germline ends. A single count supports this clone. Its antigen is still unknown. The repertoire was sequenced with immunoSEQ multiplex PCR; TCRdb's copy has only in-frame clones and lacks some. The sample lists about 5,600 clones, about three fifths occurring once. The sequence was collected from a male donor with HIV. The sequencing sample was made of cultured CD8+ T cells derived from PBMCs. This chain uses TRBV5-1 with TRBJ2-5; D perhaps matches TRBD1 (6 bases). The CDR3 loop reads CASSLGGGLKTQYF. The CDR3 DNA sequence: TGCGCCAGCAGCTTGGGAGGGGGATTAAAGACCCAGTACTTC.